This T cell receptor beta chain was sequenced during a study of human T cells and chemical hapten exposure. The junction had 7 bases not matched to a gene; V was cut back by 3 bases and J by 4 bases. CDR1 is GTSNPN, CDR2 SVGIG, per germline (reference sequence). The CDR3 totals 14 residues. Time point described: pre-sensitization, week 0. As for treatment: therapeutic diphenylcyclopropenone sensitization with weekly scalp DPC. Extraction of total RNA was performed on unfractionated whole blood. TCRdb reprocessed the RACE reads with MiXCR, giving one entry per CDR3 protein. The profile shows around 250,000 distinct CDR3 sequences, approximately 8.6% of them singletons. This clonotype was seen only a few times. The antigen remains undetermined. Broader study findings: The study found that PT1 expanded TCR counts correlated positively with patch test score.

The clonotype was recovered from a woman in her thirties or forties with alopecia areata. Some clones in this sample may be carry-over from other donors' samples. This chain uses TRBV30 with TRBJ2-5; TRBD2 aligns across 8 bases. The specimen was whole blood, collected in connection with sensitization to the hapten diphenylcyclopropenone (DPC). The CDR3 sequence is CAWRSPRGGETQYF. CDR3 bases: TGTGCCTGGAGAAGCCCTCGGGGGGGAGAGACCCAGTACTTC. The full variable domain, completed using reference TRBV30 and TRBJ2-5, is SQTIHQWPATLVQPVGSPLSLECTVEGTSNPNLYWYRQAAGRGLQLLFYSVGIGQISSEVPQNLSASRPQDRQFILSSKKLLLSDSGFYLCAWRSPRGGETQYFGPGTRLLVL.